This T cell receptor beta chain was sequenced in a study of CD4 T cells in relation to SARS-CoV-2 and coronaviruses. Study context: Crossreactive spike epitopes shared across donors were mapped to their HLA restriction.

Using immunoSEQ multiplex PCR, the repertoire was profiled, and TCRdb retains in-frame clones only, with some absent. The table shows nearly 70,000 clones, with roughly 93% occurring only once. Before the COVID-19 pandemic, during about 2011-2019, CD4+ T cells were taken from unexposed donors. The specimen sequenced was naive CD4+ T cells from PBMCs. This sample's subset: naive CD4+ T cells isolated by negative enrichment. The sequence was obtained from a human donor in good health.

The DNA of the CDR3 is TGCAGCGGCCAAACTCAGGGAGCTAACTATGGCTACACCTTC. It specifies CSGQTQGANYGYTF. The chain couples TRBV29-1 to TRBJ1-2, with TRBD1 as a possible D gene (5 bases). The CDR3 extends over 14 amino acids. From germline, CDR1 is SQVTM and CDR2 ANQGSEA. The ends were cut back, 7 bases at V and 0 bases at J, with 15 bases in the middle. The variable domain in full, with the rest retrieved from reference TRBV29-1 and TRBJ1-2, is SAVISQKPSRDICQRGTSLTIQCQVDSQVTMMFWYRQQPGQSLTLIATANQGSEATYESGFVIDKFPISRPNLTFSTLTVSNMSPEDSSIYLCSGQTQGANYGYTFGSGTRLTVV.